This TCR beta chain was identified during a study of shared clonotypes between healthy human individuals. Study background: Contributing individuals were two females and three males aged 18 to 49. Study-wide points: Sampling covered nothing but blood. Tissue TCR repertoires likely differ from those found in blood. Generally, naive subsets (rather than memory subsets) showed larger estimated richness.

Across several immunoSEQ plates, the genomic DNA of each subset was split evenly. Assay used: immunoSEQ multiplex PCR; TCRdb lists only in-frame clones, some missing. The sample yields 550,000 to 750,000 clones, about 91% seen once. This clone came up once. Its target is not known. Naive-designated CD8 cells lacked CD45RO, were positively enriched for CCR7, and omitted terminally differentiated effector memory CD45RA+ cells. This CDR3 region has 14 residues. Trimming cost V 0 bases and J 7 bases, with 10 bases left between them. CDR1 is MNHEY, CDR2 SVGAGI, per germline. The V gene is TRBV6-5, the J gene TRBJ2-1, with D uncertain. The sequence was collected from a young man in good health. Sequenced input: naive CD8+ T cells sorted from blood. CDR3 sequence: CASSYSFLGNEQFF. The CDR3 DNA sequence: TGTGCCAGCAGTTACTCGTTTTTGGGAAATGAGCAGTTCTTC.